Detailed here is one T cell receptor beta chain. The data were obtained in a study of blood T cells in healthy people across ages. Through a sample-barcoded 5' primer and a J-beta primer mix, a second PCR was run for roughly 7 to 12 cycles. Tagging of each cDNA molecule was performed by a template-switch adaptor with 12 random nucleotides. TCRdb analysed the 5' RACE reads with MiXCR anew, one entry per CDR3 protein. The sample holds more than 1,000,000 distinct CDR3 sequences; approximately 25% are singletons and the top ten take about 0.69%. The same data also went into a second study, on T cells of mothers and their children.

The TCR comes from a girl aged 2 to 10 in good health. Sequencing input: blood.

In DNA form, the CDR3 reads TGTGCCAGCAGTTCGGGAGTAACGACCGCTGGCTATGGCTACACCTTC. Translating it yields CASSSGVTTAGYGYTF. This chain connects TRBV12-3 or TRBV12-4 to TRBJ1-2; no firm D call. V shed 4 bases and J shed 4 bases, with 19 bases lying between them. The CDR3 runs to 16 residues.